The 23 T cell receptor beta chains presented below share a single source sample, sequenced in a study of blood T cell repertoires in COVID-19 (dated by TCRdb to about 2020). Libraries were prepared through the immunoSEQ multiplex PCR assay. This is the immuneACCESS table as TCRdb keeps it, with only in-frame sequences that have V and J called. A part of the clones is gone; compared with another copy, unresolved V genes explain less than half, and the rest is unexplained. This sample has fewer than 300,000 clones in its table, and about 88% of those were observed once. About 4.1% of the sample is in the top ten clones. The sequencing sample was made of peripheral blood. The receptors derive from a man in his sixties who had recovered from COVID-19.

The V call is TRBV7-2, the J call TRBJ2-3, with a possible D match to TRBD2 (6 bases). The germline gives CDR1 SGHTA, CDR2 FQGNSA. The V end was cut by 2 bases, the J end by 0 bases, with 15 bases between. The CDR3 totals 17 residues. In DNA, the CDR3 is TGTGCCAGCAGCTTACTGGTTCTAGCGCGTAGCACAGATACGCAGTATTTT. This encodes CASSLLVLARSTDTQYF.

J is TRBJ2-7 and V is TRBV5-1; 7 bases match TRBD1. Per the germline V gene, CDR1 is SGHRS and CDR2 is YFSETQ. V gave up 0 bases and J gave up 9 bases; unmatched junction bases: 9. The CDR3 extends over 14 amino acids. The DNA for the CDR3 is TGCGCCAGCAGCTTGGAGGGGGCAAGTGATGGGCAGTACTTC. Translating it yields CASSLEGASDGQYF. The complete variable domain, with remaining parts taken from reference TRBV5-1 and TRBJ2-7, reads KAGVTQTPRYLIKTRGQQVTLSCSPISGHRSVSWYQQTPGQGLQFLFEYFSETQRNKGNFPGRFSGRQFSNSRSEMNVSTLELGDSALYLCASSLEGASDGQYFGPGTRLTVT.

Remarks on this clone: In the same sample, other DNA sequences code for this CDR3. The genes are TRBV11-2 and TRBJ1-2, with 12 positions matching TRBD1. Trimming cost V 8 bases and J 7 bases; bases outside gene matches: 20. Germline V lookup: CDR1 SGHAT, CDR2 FQNNGV. The CDR3 is made up of 18 amino acids. The CDR3: CASELGTFWDRGRGGYTF. In DNA form, the CDR3 reads TGTGCCAGCGAATTGGGAACTTTCTGGGACAGGGGGCGGGGTGGCTACACCTTC.

The chain couples TRBV6-6 to TRBJ1-4; 9 nucleotides match TRBD1. From germline, CDR1 is MNHNY and CDR2 SVGAGI (reference sequence). The V and J ends lost 6 bases and 5 bases, in that order; junction bases with no gene match: 7. This CDR3 region has 15 residues. The CDR3 DNA reads as TGTGCCAGCAGACGGCCGGGACAGGGAAATGAAAAACTGTTTTTT. Translation: CASRRPGQGNEKLFF.

The chain has TRBV27 and TRBJ2-4; TRBD1 matches 7 bases. This CDR3 region has 16 residues. The germline gives CDR1 MNHEY, CDR2 SMNVEV (reference sequence). V shed 3 bases, J shed 0 bases, and the junction held 5 bases outside the gene matches. The DNA of the CDR3 is TGTGCCAGCAGTTTTACAGGGGACCAAGCCAAAAACATTCAGTACTTC. Translating it yields CASSFTGDQAKNIQYF.

This chain uses TRBV25-1 with TRBJ2-7; D is uncertain. The germline gives CDR1 MGHDK, CDR2 SYGVNS. The CDR3 is made up of 12 amino acids. V was trimmed by 3 bases and J by 1 base, leaving 4 bases between them. CDR3 region: CASSDLSYEQYF. The CDR3 DNA reads TGTGCCAGCAGTGACCTTTCCTACGAGCAGTACTTC.

The chain links TRBV19 to TRBJ1-4; D call uncertain. Looked up from germline, CDR1 is LNHDA and CDR2 is SQIVND (reference sequence). The V and J ends lost 3 bases and 7 bases respectively, with 12 bases between them. This CDR3 is 14 amino acids long. CDR3 in DNA: TGTGCCAGTAGTATCCAACGCGGGATTGAAAAACTGTTTTTT. It encodes CASSIQRGIEKLFF.

The V and J genes are TRBV4-1 and TRBJ1-1; D may be TRBD1 (6 bases). Per germline, CDR1 MGHRA and CDR2 YSYEKL. The CDR3 consists of 14 residues. Trimming removed 4 bases at V and 1 base at J, with 10 bases between. In DNA, the CDR3 is TGCGCCAGCAGCCTCAGGGGCTGGAACACTGAAGCTTTCTTT. It encodes CASSLRGWNTEAFF.

The chain joins TRBV6-5 to TRBJ1-2; the D gene is possibly TRBD1 (6 bases). The CDR3 is 11 amino acids. Trimming shortened V by 10 bases and J by 8 bases, and 14 bases separated the two germline ends. Germline V gene data show CDR1 as MNHEY and CDR2 as SVGAGI. CDR3 DNA sequence: TGTGCCACCAGACAGGTAGAAGGCTACACCTTC. Its protein is CATRQVEGYTF.

The V call is TRBV11-2, the J call TRBJ2-5; no firm D call. CDR1 and CDR2 from the germline V gene are SGHAT and FQNNGV. There are 15 residues in the CDR3. V lost 2 bases and J lost 2, with 12 bases in between. DNA for the CDR3: TGTGCCAGCAGCTTAATGGATCTCGGGCAAGAGACCCAGTACTTC. Translating gives CASSLMDLGQETQYF.

The chain is built from TRBV5-5 and TRBJ2-7; 7 bases fit TRBD1. The V gene end was trimmed by 2 bases and the J gene end by 0 bases; junction bases not matched to a gene: 5. CDR1 SGHKS and CDR2 YYEKEE come from the germline V gene (reference sequence). This CDR3 contains 15 residues. The DNA of the CDR3 is TGTGCCAGCAGCTTCAGTCCAGGGGGCTCCTACGAGCAGTACTTC. This codes for CASSFSPGGSYEQYF.

The chain links TRBV11-2 to TRBJ2-7, with 9 bases identical to TRBD1. V was pared by 5 bases and J by 4 bases, with 15 bases of the junction left unmatched. The CDR3 contains 17 residues. Germline V gene data show CDR1 as SGHAT and CDR2 as FQNNGV. The CDR3 sequence is CASSPPKPGTGLYEQYF. DNA of the CDR3: TGTGCCAGCAGCCCCCCCAAGCCCGGGACAGGGTTGTACGAGCAGTACTTC.

This clone was recorded once. The rearrangement links TRBV6-2 or TRBV6-3 to TRBJ1-3; no clear D. The ends were cut back, 5 bases at V and 0 bases at J, with 14 bases in the middle. Germline V gives CDR1 MNHEY, CDR2 SVGEGT. The CDR3 totals 16 residues. Here the CDR3 reads CASSRKGGYSGNTIYF. The CDR3 DNA reads as TGTGCCAGCAGTCGAAAAGGCGGTTACTCTGGAAACACCATATATTTT.

This chain joins TRBV7-6 and TRBJ1-2; 8 bases are shared with TRBD1. CDR1 is SGHVS, CDR2 FNYEAQ, per germline. This CDR3 comprises 16 residues. The ends lost 3 bases at V and 1 base at J; junction bases unmatched: 7. As DNA, the CDR3 is TGTGCCAGCAGCTTCGGACAGGGAGGTCTTAACTATGGCTACACCTTC. Translated, it gives CASSFGQGGLNYGYTF.

The chain combines TRBV10-1 with TRBJ1-4, with D unresolved. The CDR3 consists of 12 residues. Germline CDR1 WNHNN, CDR2 SYGVQD (reference sequence). Trimming took off 4 bases at V and 7 bases at J, with 7 bases between the two ends. The CDR3 spells CASSGSGEKLFF. DNA of the CDR3: TGCGCCAGCAGTGGATCGGGTGAAAAACTGTTTTTT.

V usage is TRBV7-2 and J usage is TRBJ2-2; possible D gene TRBD1, 6 bases. Per germline, CDR1 SGHTA and CDR2 FQGNSA. This CDR3 is 14 amino acids long. With 4 bases removed from V and 4 bases from J, the gap between germline ends came to 10 bases. CDR3 bases: TGTGCCAGCAGCTCGGACAGTTTCACCGGGGAGCTGTTTTTT. Protein product: CASSSDSFTGELFF. Supplemented by reference TRBV7-2 and TRBJ2-2, the full variable domain reads GAGVSQSPSNKVTEKGKDVELRCDPISGHTALYWYRQSLGQGLEFLIYFQGNSAPDKSGLPSDRFSAERTGGSVSTLTIQRTQQEDSAVYLCASSSDSFTGELFFGEGSRLTVL.

V usage is TRBV11-2 and J usage is TRBJ1-1, with 7 bases fitting TRBD1. Trimming took 2 bases from V and 3 from J; bases not matched to a gene: 3. The length of the CDR3 is 14 residues. The germline gives CDR1 SGHAT, CDR2 FQNNGV. For the CDR3, the DNA is TGTGCCAGCAGCTTAAACAGGGGTGACACTGAAGCTTTCTTT. It yields the protein CASSLNRGDTEAFF.

V and J are TRBV7-9 and TRBJ2-1, with 11 bases identical to TRBD2. This CDR3 has 16 residues. V gave up 2 bases and J gave up 5 bases; unmatched junction bases: 5. Per the germline V gene, CDR1 is SEHNR and CDR2 is FQNEAQ (reference sequence). The CDR3 DNA reads TGTGCCAGCAGCTTATTAGCGGGGGGGCCCAACAATGAGCAGTTCTTC. Amino acid sequence: CASSLLAGGPNNEQFF.

The chain employs TRBV7-9 and TRBJ1-1; 7 bases line up with TRBD1. The CDR3 contains 13 residues. Germline CDR1 reads SEHNR; CDR2 reads FQNEAQ (reference sequence). J was trimmed by 7 bases and V by 1 base; bases with no gene match: 3. The CDR3: CASSLGQGIEAFF. CDR3 DNA sequence: TGTGCCAGCAGCTTAGGACAGGGTATTGAAGCTTTCTTT.

This clone was seen only a few times. This chain connects TRBV4-1 to TRBJ1-1; 7 bases fit TRBD1. Trimming removed 1 base from V and 1 base from J; junction bases left unmatched: 24. Germline values: CDR1 MGHRA, CDR2 YSYEKL. The CDR3 has 22 amino acids. The CDR3 reads CASSQVGRRGQWGARGNTEAFF. The CDR3 DNA reads as TGCGCCAGCAGCCAAGTCGGAAGGAGGGGACAGTGGGGGGCCCGGGGGAACACTGAAGCTTTCTTT.

The chain recombines TRBV7-6 with TRBJ2-3, with TRBD2 identical over 14 bases. CDR3 length equals 14 residues. CDR1 and CDR2 from the germline V gene are SGHVS and FNYEAQ. The V gene end was trimmed by 5 bases and the J gene end by 5 bases; junction bases not matched to a gene: 0. The chain's CDR3 is CASSGTSGGDTQYF. The DNA for the CDR3 is TGTGCCAGCAGCGGGACTAGCGGGGGAGATACGCAGTATTTT. Supplemented by reference TRBV7-6 and TRBJ2-3, the full variable domain reads GAGVSQSPRYKVTKRGQDVALRCDPISGHVSLYWYRQALGQGPEFLTYFNYEAQQDKSGLPNDRFSAERPEGSISTLTIQRTEQRDSAMYRCASSGTSGGDTQYFGPGTRLTVL.

The rearrangement uses TRBV20-1 and TRBJ2-5; 12 bases agree with TRBD2. The germline gives CDR1 DFQATT, CDR2 SNEGSKA (reference sequence). J was trimmed by 5 bases and V by 3 bases; bases with no gene match: 10. This CDR3 is built from 16 residues. CDR3 bases: TGCAGTGCTAGTAGGCTAGCGGGGGGGAGGGTGGAGACCCAGTACTTC. Its translation is CSASRLAGGRVETQYF.

The V call is TRBV6-5, the J call TRBJ2-7, with a possible D match to TRBD2 (6 bases). This CDR3 is built from 16 residues. Trimming removed 2 bases from V and 0 bases from J, with 14 bases in between. Germline CDR1 and CDR2: MNHEY and SVGAGI. CDR3 protein: CASSYHGGTSSYEQYF. The DNA for the CDR3 is TGTGCCAGCAGTTACCACGGGGGTACCAGCTCCTACGAGCAGTACTTC.